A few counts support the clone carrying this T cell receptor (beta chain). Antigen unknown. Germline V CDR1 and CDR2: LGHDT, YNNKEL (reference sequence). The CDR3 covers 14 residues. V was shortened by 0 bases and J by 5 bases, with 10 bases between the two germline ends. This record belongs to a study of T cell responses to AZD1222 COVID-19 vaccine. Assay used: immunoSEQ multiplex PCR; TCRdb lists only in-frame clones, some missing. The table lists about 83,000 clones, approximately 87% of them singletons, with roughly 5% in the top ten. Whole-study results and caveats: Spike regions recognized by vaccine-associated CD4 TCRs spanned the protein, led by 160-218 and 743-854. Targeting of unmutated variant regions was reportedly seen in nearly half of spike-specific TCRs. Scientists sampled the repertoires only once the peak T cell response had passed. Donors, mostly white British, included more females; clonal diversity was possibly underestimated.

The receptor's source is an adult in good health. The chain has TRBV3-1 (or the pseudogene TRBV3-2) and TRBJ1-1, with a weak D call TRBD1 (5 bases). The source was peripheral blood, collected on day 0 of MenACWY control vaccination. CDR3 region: CASSQEVGTTEAFF. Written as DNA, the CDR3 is TGTGCCAGCAGCCAAGAGGTGGGGACTACTGAAGCTTTCTTT.